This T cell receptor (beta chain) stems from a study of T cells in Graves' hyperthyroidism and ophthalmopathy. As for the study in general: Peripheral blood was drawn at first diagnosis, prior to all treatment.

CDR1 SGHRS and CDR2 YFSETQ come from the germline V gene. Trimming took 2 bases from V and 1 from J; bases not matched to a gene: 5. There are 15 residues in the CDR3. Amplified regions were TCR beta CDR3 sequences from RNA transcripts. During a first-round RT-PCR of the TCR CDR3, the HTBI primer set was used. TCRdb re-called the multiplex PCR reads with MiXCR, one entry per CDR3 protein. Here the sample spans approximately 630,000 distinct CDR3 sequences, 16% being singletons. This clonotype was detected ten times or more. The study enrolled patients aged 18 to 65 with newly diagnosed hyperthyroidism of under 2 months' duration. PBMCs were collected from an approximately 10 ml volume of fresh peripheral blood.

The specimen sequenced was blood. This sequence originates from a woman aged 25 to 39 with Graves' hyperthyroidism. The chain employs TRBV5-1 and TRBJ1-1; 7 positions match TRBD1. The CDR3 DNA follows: TGCGCCAGCAGCTTATTACAGGGGCGGAACACTGAAGCTTTCTTT. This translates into CASSLLQGRNTEAFF. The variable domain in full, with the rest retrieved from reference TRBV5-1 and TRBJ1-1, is KAGVTQTPRYLIKTRGQQVTLSCSPISGHRSVSWYQQTPGQGLQFLFEYFSETQRNKGNFPGRFSGRQFSNSRSEMNVSTLELGDSALYLCASSLLQGRNTEAFFGQGTRLTVV.